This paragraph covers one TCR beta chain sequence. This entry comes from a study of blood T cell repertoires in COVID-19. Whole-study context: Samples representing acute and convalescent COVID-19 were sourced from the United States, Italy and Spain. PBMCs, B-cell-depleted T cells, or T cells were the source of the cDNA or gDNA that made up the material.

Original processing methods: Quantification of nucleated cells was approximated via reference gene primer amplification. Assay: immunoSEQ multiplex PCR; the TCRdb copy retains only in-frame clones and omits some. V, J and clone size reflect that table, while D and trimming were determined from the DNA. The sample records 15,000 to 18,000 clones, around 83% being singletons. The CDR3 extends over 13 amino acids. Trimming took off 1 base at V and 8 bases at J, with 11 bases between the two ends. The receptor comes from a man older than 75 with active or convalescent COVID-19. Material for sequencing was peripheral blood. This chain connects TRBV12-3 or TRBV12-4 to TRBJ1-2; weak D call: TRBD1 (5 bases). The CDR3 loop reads CASSLEQGRGYTF. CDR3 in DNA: TGTGCCAGCAGTTTAGAGCAGGGTAGAGGCTACACCTTC.